In its sample, the clone carrying this T cell receptor (beta chain) was seen many times. The data were taken from a study of patients and donors after allogeneic stem cell transplantation. TCRdb recomputed calls from the RT-PCR reads with MiXCR, one row per CDR3 protein. This sample carries 920,000 or so distinct CDR3 sequences, about a sixth of them seen once, and the ten largest clones take around 6%. Sequenced: blood, either unsorted or a sorted T cell fraction (not recorded which). The clonotype originates from a human donor who was either an allogeneic HSCT recipient or a stem cell or donor lymphocyte infusion donor (not recorded which). It is not recorded whose cells these are; they may come from a transplant donor.

CDR3 DNA: TGTGCCAGCAGCTTAGATCCAAGGACTAGTAAGTTCTTC. It encodes CASSLDPRTSKFF. The genes are TRBV11-2 and TRBJ2-1, with 7 bases lining up with TRBD2. The junction had 7 bases not matched to a gene; V was cut back by 0 bases and J by 14 bases. The CDR3 runs 13 residues. Germline CDR1 SGHAT, CDR2 FQNNGV.